The clone carrying this T cell receptor (beta chain) was found once. Antigen: not known. Healthy HIV-negative adults with no recent acute infections or vaccinations were recruited as donors. These data originate in a study of shared clonotypes between healthy human individuals. Study-wide background: CD4 naive cells filled three plates per donor, CD4 memory three, CD8 naive two and CD8 memory one.

The table came from immunoSEQ multiplex PCR; TCRdb's copy has only in-frame clones and leaves some out. This table has 2 million to 2.5 million clones, about 95% appearing once. Germline V lookup: CDR1 GTSNPN, CDR2 SVGIG (reference sequence). CDR3 length: 15 amino acids. V dropped 3 bases and J dropped 0 bases, with 12 bases sitting between them. Overall study findings and caveats: Tissues were not sampled, only blood, and their repertoires likely differ. Memory subsets had estimated richness that was generally smaller than that of naive subsets.

V is TRBV30 and J is TRBJ2-1; no reliable D call. This clonotype was sampled from a man aged 18 to 30 in good health. Material: naive CD4+ T cells sorted from blood. Indicated subset: CD45RA+ positively selected. The CDR3 spells CAWRWAASSYNEQFF. For the CDR3, the DNA is TGTGCCTGGAGGTGGGCTGCCAGCTCCTACAATGAGCAGTTCTTC.